The 10 T cell receptor beta chains below were found in one sample sequenced in a study of T cells in Graves' hyperthyroidism and ophthalmopathy (dated by TCRdb to the late 2010s). Libraries came from multiplex PCR. Sequencing relied on an Illumina HiSeq 2000. TCR beta CDR3 regions were amplified from RNA transcripts. For the first round of RT-PCR on the TCR CDR3, the HTBI primer set was used together with the Qiagen OneStep RT-PCR kit. The public sequencing data were trimmed at Q25 with fastp and processed into clonotypes with MiXCR by TCRdb, which kept only in-frame beta chains. Every entry covers one CDR3 protein and lists the most common genes and DNA from its rows. The sample data list about 570,000 distinct CDR3 sequences, and around 15% of these were observed just once. The top ten constitute approximately 15% of the sample. Sample: blood. The receptor set was obtained from a woman in her forties with Graves' hyperthyroidism.

This clonotype was counted many times. The chain is built from TRBV2 and TRBJ1-1, with no clear D. Trimming removed 2 bases at V and 7 bases at J, with 11 bases between. This CDR3 is built from 13 residues. Germline values: CDR1 SNHLY, CDR2 FYNNEI. This CDR3 reads CASSETKDFEAFF. CDR3 nucleotides: TGTGCCAGCAGTGAAACAAAGGACTTTGAAGCTTTCTTT. The full variable domain, completed using reference TRBV2 and TRBJ1-1, is EPEVTQTPSHQVTQMGQEVILRCVPISNHLYFYWYRQILGQKVEFLVSFYNNEISEKSEIFDDQFSVERPDGSNFTLKIRSTKLEDSAMYFCASSETKDFEAFFGQGTRLTVV.

This clonotype was observed once. The rearrangement links TRBV11-2 to TRBJ2-1, with D hard to call. The CDR3 spans 15 residues. The V gene's germline CDR1 is SGHAT and CDR2 FQNNGV. Trimming took 0 bases from V and 5 from J, leaving 11 bases between them. The CDR3 sequence is CASSLEVGFNNEQFF. The CDR3 nucleotides read TGTGCCAGCAGCTTAGAAGTGGGGTTTAACAATGAGCAGTTCTTC.

In regard to this clonotype: This clone may be a read error of a much larger clone one base away. This rearrangement joins TRBV5-6 to TRBJ2-7; 7 nucleotides align to TRBD2. The CDR3 runs 13 residues. CDR1 is SGHDT, CDR2 YYEEEE, per germline. For the CDR3, the DNA is TGTGCCAACAGCACGACTAGCAGGTACGAGCAGTACTTC. This codes for CANSTTSRYEQYF.

The rearrangement uses TRBV9 and TRBJ2-7; TRBD1 is a possible D gene (6 bases). CDR1 is SGDLS and CDR2 is YYNGEE in the germline V gene. The CDR3 extends over 14 amino acids. V lost 0 bases and J 0 bases, leaving 7 bases between the germline ends. This CDR3 reads CASSVDRDSYEQYF. The DNA for the CDR3 is TGTGCCAGCAGCGTAGACAGGGACTCCTACGAGCAGTACTTC.

This clonotype was seen at least ten times. V is TRBV5-1 and J is TRBJ2-3; 15 bases are a match to TRBD2. The V gene's germline CDR1 is SGHRS and CDR2 YFSETQ. The CDR3 loop spans 19 amino acids. Trimming took 1 base from V and 0 from J; bases not matched to a gene: 6. The CDR3, as DNA: TGCGCCAGCAGCTTGTCCGGGACTAGCGGGAGGCCCAGCACAGATACGCAGTATTTT. This translates into CASSLSGTSGRPSTDTQYF.

This clonotype was observed a handful of times. This sequence joins TRBV11-3 and TRBJ2-7; D is uncertain. V dropped 0 bases and J dropped 3 bases, with 9 bases sitting between them. In germline, CDR1 is SGHNT, CDR2 YENEEA. The CDR3 sequence is 14 residues long. CDR3 residues: CASSLDGTFYEQYF. For the CDR3, the DNA is TGTGCCAGCAGCTTAGATGGAACTTTCTACGAGCAGTACTTC.

The chain has TRBV20-1 and TRBJ2-3, with TRBD1 matching 7 bases. CDR1 and CDR2 (germline): DFQATT, SNEGSKA (reference sequence). The CDR3 has 13 amino acids. V shed 5 bases, J shed 4 bases, and the junction held 6 bases outside the gene matches. The CDR3 protein is CSASEGAADTQYF. Here the CDR3 DNA reads TGCAGTGCTTCAGAGGGGGCTGCAGATACGCAGTATTTT.

This clonotype was counted a few times. The gene calls are TRBV10-3 and TRBJ1-2; D perhaps matches TRBD1 (6 bases). The CDR3 runs to 13 residues. From germline, CDR1 is ENHRY and CDR2 SYGVKD. V lost 4 bases and J lost 7, with 13 bases in between. CDR3 protein: CAISVPGAAGYTF. Written as DNA, the CDR3 is TGTGCCATCAGTGTCCCGGGGGCGGCTGGCTACACCTTC.

The CDR3 protein is CASSNRIRDEQFF. CDR3 coding DNA: TGTGCCAGCAGTAACAGGATTCGGGATGAGCAGTTCTTC. The chain combines TRBV27 with TRBJ2-1, with TRBD1 as a possible D gene (5 bases). V dropped 5 bases and J dropped 8 bases, with 13 bases sitting between them. Germline CDR1 reads MNHEY; CDR2 reads SMNVEV (reference sequence). The CDR3 has 13 amino acids.

This clonotype was picked up a small number of times. This chain joins TRBV9 and TRBJ1-1; 7 bases fit TRBD1. CDR1 is SGDLS, CDR2 YYNGEE, per germline. The CDR3 is 13 residues long. Unmatched junction bases numbered 5, after V lost 4 bases and J lost 5 bases. As DNA, the CDR3 is TGTGCCAGCAGCACCTCGACAGGGACTGAAGCTTTCTTT. Protein sequence: CASSTSTGTEAFF. The whole variable domain, filled in from reference TRBV9 and TRBJ1-1, reads DSGVTQTPKHLITATGQRVTLRCSPRSGDLSVYWYQQSLDQGLQFLIQYYNGEERAKGNILERFSAQQFPDLHSELNLSSLELGDSALYFCASSTSTGTEAFFGQGTRLTVV.